One TCR beta chain is described in this entry. Using immunoSEQ multiplex PCR, the repertoire was profiled, and TCRdb retains in-frame clones only, with some absent. The sample carries over 95,000 clones, 80% to 95% recorded once. V was cut by 3 bases and J by 6 bases, with 21 bases left in between. The CDR3 loop spans 16 amino acids. Per the germline V gene, CDR1 is MNHEY and CDR2 is SMNVEV (reference sequence). The entry originates in a study of T cell responses to AZD1222 COVID-19 vaccine. The chain has TRBV27 and TRBJ2-7, with D possibly being TRBD1 (8 bases). The receptor's source is an adult in good health. The source material was peripheral blood, sampled on day 0 of AZD1222 vaccination. CDR3 protein: CASSFIVQGGFSEQYF. The CDR3 DNA follows: TGTGCCAGCAGTTTCATTGTACAGGGGGGGTTCTCCGAGCAGTACTTC.